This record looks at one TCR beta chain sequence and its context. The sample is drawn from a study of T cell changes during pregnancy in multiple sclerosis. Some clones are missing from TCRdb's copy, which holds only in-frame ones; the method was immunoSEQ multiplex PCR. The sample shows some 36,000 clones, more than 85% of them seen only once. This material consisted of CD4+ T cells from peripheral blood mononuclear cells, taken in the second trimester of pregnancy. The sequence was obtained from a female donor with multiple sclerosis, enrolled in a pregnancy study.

Here the CDR3 DNA reads TGTGCCAGCAGCCCCTGGGCTAGCGCAGATACGCAGTATTTT. Encoded protein: CASSPWASADTQYF. The chain links TRBV7-2 to TRBJ2-3; maybe TRBD2 (6 bases). The length of the CDR3 is 14 residues. CDR1 is SGHTA, CDR2 FQGNSA, per germline. Trimming left V 5 bases short and J 4 bases short, with 13 bases between.